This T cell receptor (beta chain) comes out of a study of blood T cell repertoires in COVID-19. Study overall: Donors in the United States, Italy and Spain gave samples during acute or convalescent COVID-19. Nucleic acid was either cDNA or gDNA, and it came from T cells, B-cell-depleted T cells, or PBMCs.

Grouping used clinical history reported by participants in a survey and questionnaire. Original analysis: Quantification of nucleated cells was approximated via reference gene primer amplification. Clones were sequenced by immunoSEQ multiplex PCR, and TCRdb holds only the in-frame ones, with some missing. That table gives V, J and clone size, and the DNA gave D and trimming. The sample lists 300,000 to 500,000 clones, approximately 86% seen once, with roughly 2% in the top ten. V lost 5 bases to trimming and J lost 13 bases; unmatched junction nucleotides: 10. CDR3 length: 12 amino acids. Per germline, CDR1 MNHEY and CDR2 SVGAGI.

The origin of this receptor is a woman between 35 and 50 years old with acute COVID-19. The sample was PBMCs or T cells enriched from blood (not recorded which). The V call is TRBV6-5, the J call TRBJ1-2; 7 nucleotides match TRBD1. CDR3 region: CASSPRQGLFTF. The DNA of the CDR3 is TGTGCCAGCAGTCCGCGACAGGGTTTGTTCACCTTC.